The T cell receptor beta chain described here comes from a study of shared clonotypes between healthy human individuals. Sequenced by immunoSEQ multiplex PCR; TCRdb stores in-frame clones only, minus some. The repertoire has approximately 640,000 clones, about 90% of them found once; the top ten carry 30% to 35%. The CDR3 sequence is 15 residues long. The germline gives CDR1 MDHEN, CDR2 SYDVKM. Trimming took off 5 bases at V and 0 bases at J, with 11 bases between the two ends. This sequence was found in a man aged 18 to 35 in good health. Some clones in this sample may be carry-over from other donors' samples. The sample was memory CD8+ T cells from PBMCs. The subset is: CD45RO+ cells pooled with CCR7-negative TemRA cells. The gene calls are TRBV28 and TRBJ1-3; no reliable D call. Written as DNA, the CDR3 is TGTGCCAGCAGTGTTACATACTTCTCTGGAAACACCATATATTTT. This sequence encodes CASSVTYFSGNTIYF.